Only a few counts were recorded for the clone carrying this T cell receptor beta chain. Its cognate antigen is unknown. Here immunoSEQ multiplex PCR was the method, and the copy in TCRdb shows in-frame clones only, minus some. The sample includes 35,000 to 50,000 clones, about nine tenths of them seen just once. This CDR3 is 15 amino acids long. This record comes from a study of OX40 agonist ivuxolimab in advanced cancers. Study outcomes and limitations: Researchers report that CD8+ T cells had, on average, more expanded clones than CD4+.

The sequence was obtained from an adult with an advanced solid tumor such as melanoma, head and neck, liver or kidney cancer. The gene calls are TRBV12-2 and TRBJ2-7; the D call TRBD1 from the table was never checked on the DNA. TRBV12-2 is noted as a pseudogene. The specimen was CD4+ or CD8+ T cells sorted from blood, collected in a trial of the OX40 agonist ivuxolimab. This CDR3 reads CASRLAPTGGAEQYF. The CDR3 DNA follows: TGTGCAAGTCGCTTAGCGCCGACAGGGGGCGCCGAGCAGTACTTC.